This TCR beta chain came from a study of response to subunit inactivated influenza vaccine. Study findings and constraints: The study's authors posited that every seasonal influenza vaccination enlists few new T cells.

Comment on this clonotype: Its target is unknown.

TCRdb redid the calling of the RT-PCR reads with MiXCR, one entry per CDR3 protein. This sample has hundreds of thousands of distinct CDR3 sequences; around 8% occur once, and the top ten carry over 10%. The length of the CDR3 is 17 residues. Germline V gene data show CDR1 as SGHAT and CDR2 as FQNNGV. V gave up 4 bases and J gave up 0 bases; unmatched junction bases: 10. V and J are TRBV11-2 and TRBJ2-5; 8 nucleotides match TRBD2. The source of this sequence is a man in his fifties or sixties who received an inactivated influenza vaccine. Sequenced here: PBMCs from blood, sampled less than 25 months after vaccination. The CDR3 region is CASSSPLTSANQETQYF. CDR3 bases: TGTGCCAGCAGCTCCCCCCTGACTAGCGCCAACCAAGAGACCCAGTACTTC.